These T cell receptor beta chains were read from a single sample in a study of T cell changes during pregnancy in multiple sclerosis. Using immunoSEQ multiplex PCR, the repertoire was profiled, and TCRdb retains in-frame clones only, with some absent. The sample has 40,000 to 60,000 clones, about 89% seen once. Source: CD8+ T cells from peripheral blood mononuclear cells, taken after pregnancy. These receptors were taken from a female donor with multiple sclerosis, enrolled in a pregnancy study. Each CDR3 is given without its conserved first and last residue. The listing skips clone size in some rows; elsewhere it reads once, few, many or a size class.

j_call	v_call	clone_size	cdr3_aa
TRBJ2-1	TRBV6-1	-	ASSDAGRTYNEQF
TRBJ1-3	TRBV19	-	ASSTGTGAGNTIY
TRBJ2-7	TRBV27	-	ASSFTGDSHEQY
TRBJ2-7	TRBV29-1	-	SVEDRAGGDEQY
TRBJ2-7	TRBV19	-	ASSVRTENYEQY
TRBJ1-3	TRBV6-5	few	ASTAGGINTIY
TRBJ2-3	TRBV10-1	many	ASSDRGDTQY
TRBJ2-3	TRBV7-9	once	ASSLTESPTDTQY
TRBJ2-5	TRBV29-1	-	SVEGLAGGQETQY
TRBJ1-3	TRBV19	-	ASSPTGGVGNTIY
TRBJ1-6	TRBV25-1	once	ASSEFFPGERKSPLH
TRBJ1-1	TRBV2	-	ATLTGGKSTEAF
TRBJ2-1	TRBV27	-	ASMVTSGGAGEQF
TRBJ2-3	TRBV10-1	-	ASSVTGTDTQY
TRBJ1-3	TRBV7-9	-	ASSPNRGGNTIY
TRBJ1-2	TRBV6-5	-	ASSYSTGLYGYT
TRBJ1-5	TRBV20-1	medium-sized	SAGEPQH
TRBJ2-7	TRBV13	once	ASSLGRRAYEQY
TRBJ2-5	TRBV19	-	ASSLSGGLEETQY
TRBJ1-2	TRBV7-2	-	ASSSAAHGYT
TRBJ2-1	TRBV5-4	-	ASSSNGGALNEQF
TRBJ1-2	TRBV29-1	-	SVPDRARDYGYT
TRBJ1-2	TRBV19	-	ASRGGDDVNVFYGYT
TRBJ2-1	TRBV4-1	-	ASSQTSRPEQF
TRBJ2-7	TRBV6-6	-	ASSYSGEGSYEQY
TRBJ1-1	TRBV27	-	ASSLQENTEAF
TRBJ2-7	TRBV19	-	ASSRGQGFYEQY
TRBJ1-5	TRBV27	-	ASSPTIGTEYSNQPQH
TRBJ2-7	TRBV7-8	-	ASSFVAGGRFYEQY
TRBJ2-5	TRBV15	-	ATEAGQRQY
TRBJ2-3	TRBV5-6	-	ASSFYTDTQY
TRBJ2-7	TRBV9	-	ASSAGGQGYEQY
TRBJ2-7	TRBV19	-	ASSTGTGGDEQY
TRBJ2-7	TRBV7-9	-	ASSSSGTGSYEQY
TRBJ2-5	TRBV29-1	-	SVETGQGETQY
TRBJ2-5	TRBV7-9	-	ASSLVREETQY
TRBJ2-5	TRBV27	-	ASSVTTGTSGADQY
TRBJ2-3	TRBV2	-	ASSASAGTGTDTQY
TRBJ2-3	TRBV9	-	ASSVEARRPRTDTQY
TRBJ1-3	TRBV30	-	AFEPGENTIY
TRBJ2-3	TRBV6-4	-	ASSDSTSGGFNTQY
TRBJ2-3	TRBV7-9	-	ASSPPSSADTQY
TRBJ2-7	TRBV2	-	ASNRDRGYEQY
TRBJ2-5	TRBV13	-	ASSQEGQGGRWETQY
TRBJ2-7	TRBV4-1	-	ASSPPRGQGAYEQY
TRBJ2-2	TRBV5-6	-	ASSFGTTGDTGELF
TRBJ2-1	TRBV2	-	ASSGSGGAYNEQF
TRBJ1-1	TRBV7-8	-	ASSLVPQGTEAF
TRBJ2-3	TRBV6-4	-	ASSVDQAGGADTQY
TRBJ1-6	TRBV7-8	-	ASSLVSPDRAKPLH
TRBJ2-1	TRBV13	-	ASSSGAGGESSYNEQF
TRBJ1-1	TRBV11-2	-	ASSLSVMNTEAF
TRBJ1-2	TRBV15	-	ATTESRGLNYGYT
TRBJ2-1	TRBV27	-	ASRQVDNEQF
TRBJ2-2	TRBV5-6	-	ASSFGTRAGELF
TRBJ2-1	TRBV9	-	ASSTGLAHNEQF
TRBJ1-1	TRBV6-4	-	ASSERDSLRNTEAF